This TCR beta chain comes out of a study of cytomegalovirus exposure and HLA in healthy donors. Study observations and caveats: Earlier analysis yielded a pattern in which most TCR beta V segments were productive about 90% or about 30% of the time.

Germline-derived CDR1 and CDR2 are LNHDA and SQIVND (reference sequence). Trimming took 5 bases from V and 2 from J; bases not matched to a gene: 14. The CDR3 length is 18 residues. PCR amplification relied on 60 Vbeta primers (plus 13 Jbeta primers). TCRdb's copy holds only in-frame clones and misses some; the assay was immunoSEQ multiplex PCR. Of under 200,000 clones in the sample, about 82% were seen once. Concerning this clone itself: No antigen is known for it.

The chain uses TRBV19 and TRBJ1-2, with 10 bases fitting TRBD1. Input material: PBMCs. The sequence derives from a woman between 45 and 60 years old in good health and CMV-seronegative. The CDR3 DNA sequence: TGTGCCAGTAGTCCCCCCGGGACAGGGGCTTACCAGAACTATGGCTACACCTTC. The encoded protein is CASSPPGTGAYQNYGYTF.